One TCR beta chain is described in this entry. Its specificity is not known. The sample comes from a study of T cell repertoires in cytomegalovirus infection. Using its own MiXCR run on the reads, TCRdb lists one record per CDR3 protein. The table lists 300,000 or so distinct CDR3 sequences, 20% to 25% of them singletons. V was trimmed by 2 bases and J by 4 bases, leaving 9 bases between them. Germline values: CDR1 MNHEY, CDR2 SVGAGI. This CDR3 contains 13 residues. This sequence originates from a human donor in good health (CMV status not recorded). Some clones in this sample may be carry-over from other donors' samples. The chain is built from TRBV6-5 and TRBJ2-7; weak D call: TRBD2 (5 bases). The sequences come from cultured PBMCs, collected from culture after CMV antigen stimulation. The CDR3 spells CASSYGLKYEQYF. The CDR3 nucleotides are TGTGCCAGCAGTTACGGACTTAAATACGAGCAGTACTTC.